Shown below are 27 T cell receptor beta chains from a single sample sequenced in a study of shared clonotypes between healthy human individuals. Clones were sequenced by immunoSEQ multiplex PCR, and TCRdb holds only the in-frame ones, with some missing. The sample has over 1.5 million clones; about 98% are singletons. Sequenced sample: naive CD4+ T cells sorted from blood. Stated subset: CD45RA+ positively selected. All receptors come from a man aged 25 to 40 in good health.

This sequence joins TRBV29-1 and TRBJ2-5, with 7 bases fitting TRBD2. The CDR3 totals 13 residues. J gave up 4 bases and V 7 bases, and 9 bases lay outside the gene matches. Germline CDR1 reads SQVTM; CDR2 reads ANQGSEA. CDR3 loop: CSALWTSIETQYF. Here the CDR3 DNA reads TGCAGCGCCCTCTGGACTAGTATAGAGACCCAGTACTTC. Full variable domain (missing parts from reference TRBV29-1 and TRBJ2-5): SAVISQKPSRDICQRGTSLTIQCQVDSQVTMMFWYRQQPGQSLTLIATANQGSEATYESGFVIDKFPISRPNLTFSTLTVSNMSPEDSSIYLCSALWTSIETQYFGPGTRLLVL.

The chain carries TRBV19 and TRBJ2-3; 7 bases align to TRBD2. This CDR3 spans 14 amino acids. The J segment lost 5 bases and the V segment lost 6 bases, leaving 8 bases of the junction unmatched. Germline loops: CDR1 LNHDA, CDR2 SQIVND (reference sequence). The CDR3 sequence is CASRIRGGRDTQYF. The CDR3 bases are TGTGCCAGTAGGATTCGTGGCGGGAGAGATACGCAGTATTTT. The variable domain in full, with the rest retrieved from reference TRBV19 and TRBJ2-3, is DGGITQSPKYLFRKEGQNVTLSCEQNLNHDAMYWYRQDPGQGLRLIYYSQIVNDFQKGDIAEGYSVSREKKESFPLTVTSAQKNPTAFYLCASRIRGGRDTQYFGPGTRLTVL.

The CDR3 sequence: CASSELYGYTF. For the CDR3, the DNA is TGTGCCAGCAGTGAATTATATGGCTACACCTTC. This rearrangement joins TRBV25-1 to TRBJ1-2; no clear D. Trimming cost V 1 base and J 5 bases, with 2 bases left between them. This CDR3 is 11 amino acids long. Germline-derived CDR1 and CDR2 are MGHDK and SYGVNS.

This clone was seen a single time. The V gene is TRBV9, the J gene TRBJ2-5; D may correspond to TRBD1 or TRBD2 (6 bases each). Trimming took off 6 bases at V and 1 base at J, with 16 bases between the two ends. Germline CDR1 SGDLS, CDR2 YYNGEE. The CDR3 spans 15 residues. The CDR3 sequence: CASTLKGGLQETQYF. The CDR3, as DNA: TGTGCCAGCACCCTCAAGGGGGGACTCCAAGAGACCCAGTACTTC. Full variable domain (missing parts from reference TRBV9 and TRBJ2-5): DSGVTQTPKHLITATGQRVTLRCSPRSGDLSVYWYQQSLDQGLQFLIQYYNGEERAKGNILERFSAQQFPDLHSELNLSSLELGDSALYFCASTLKGGLQETQYFGPGTRLLVL.

Here the CDR3 DNA reads TGTGCCAGCAGGGGCCATTCGGGACAGGAAGGTTCTGGGGCCAACGTCCTGACTTTC. It yields the protein CASRGHSGQEGSGANVLTF. This rearrangement joins TRBV11-2 to TRBJ2-6; 8 bases align to TRBD1. The CDR3 sequence is 19 residues long. Unmatched junction bases numbered 14, after V lost 6 bases and J lost 1 base. The germline gives CDR1 SGHAT, CDR2 FQNNGV.

The chain employs TRBV5-1 and TRBJ2-7, with 7 positions matching TRBD2. Trimming took 3 bases from V and 6 from J; bases not matched to a gene: 9. This CDR3 comprises 14 residues. CDR1 SGHRS and CDR2 YFSETQ come from the germline V gene. Written as DNA, the CDR3 is TGCGCCAGCAGCTCCGTTGGCGGGAGCTCCGAGCAGTACTTC. Protein sequence: CASSSVGGSSEQYF.

V usage is TRBV25-1 and J usage is TRBJ1-1; D is perhaps TRBD1 (6 bases). CDR1 is MGHDK and CDR2 is SYGVNS in the germline V gene. Trimming cost V 5 bases and J 4 bases, with 11 bases left between them. The CDR3 covers 13 residues. The CDR3 coding sequence is TGTGCCAGCAGTAGGGGGGGAGGCACTGAAGCTTTCTTT. Encoded protein: CASSRGGGTEAFF.

The chain joins TRBV11-2 to TRBJ2-7, with D uncertain. V shed 3 bases and J shed 2 bases, with 8 bases lying between them. The germline V gene encodes CDR1 SGHAT and CDR2 FQNNGV. This CDR3 is built from 13 residues. The CDR3 region is CASSLRITYEQYF. For the CDR3, the DNA is TGTGCCAGCAGCTTGCGGATTACCTACGAGCAGTACTTC.

The chain employs TRBV9 and TRBJ1-1; no reliable D call. The CDR3 runs to 13 residues. The germline gives CDR1 SGDLS, CDR2 YYNGEE. V lost 0 bases, J lost 6 bases, and 9 bases lay in between. Written as DNA, the CDR3 is TGTGCCAGCAGCGTAGAGGGCAGCTCTGAAGCTTTCTTT. Its translation is CASSVEGSSEAFF.

V usage is TRBV5-5 and J usage is TRBJ1-5; possibly TRBD1 for D (6 bases). This CDR3 has 15 amino acids. Per germline, CDR1 SGHKS and CDR2 YYEKEE (reference sequence). V lost 4 bases, J lost 4 bases, and 15 bases lay in between. CDR3 sequence (DNA): TGTGCCAGCAGCGAGGGGGGAACCTCTAATCAGCCCCAGCATTTT. Translation: CASSEGGTSNQPQHF.

The chain combines TRBV5-4 with TRBJ2-7; 10 nucleotides line up with TRBD1. The CDR3 extends over 15 amino acids. The ends lost 4 bases at V and 7 bases at J; junction bases unmatched: 11. CDR1 is SGHNT and CDR2 is YYREEE in the germline V gene (reference sequence). CDR3 residues: CASSGRQGADQEQYF. The CDR3 coding sequence is TGTGCCAGCAGCGGAAGACAGGGGGCGGATCAGGAGCAGTACTTC.

The chain uses TRBV20-1 and TRBJ2-7, with D tentatively TRBD2 (6 bases). The V gene lost 3 bases and the J gene lost 7 bases, with 10 bases spanning the gap. From germline, CDR1 is DFQATT and CDR2 SNEGSKA (reference sequence). The CDR3 is made up of 11 amino acids. CDR3 amino acids: CSASGLAEQYF. CDR3 bases: TGCAGTGCTAGCGGGCTAGCGGAGCAGTACTTC.

Notes on this clone: Other DNA sequences in this specimen translate into the identical CDR3. This chain joins TRBV6-5 and TRBJ1-2; D is undetermined. The germline V gene encodes CDR1 MNHEY and CDR2 SVGAGI. V was cut by 3 bases and J by 2 bases, with 13 bases left in between. The CDR3 length is 15 residues. The CDR3 coding sequence is TGTGCCAGCAGTTATTCTGGCAGGCCAAACTATGGCTACACCTTC. Its protein product is CASSYSGRPNYGYTF.

This chain connects TRBV7-9 to TRBJ2-7, with 13 nucleotides matching TRBD2. After removal of 6 bases from V and 0 bases from J, the junction contained 5 bases not matched to a gene. This CDR3 is 16 amino acids long. Germline V CDR1 and CDR2: SEHNR, FQNEAQ (reference sequence). CDR3 DNA sequence: TGTGCCAGCAGACCGACTAGCGGGAGGACCTCCTACGAGCAGTACTTC. Protein sequence: CASRPTSGRTSYEQYF.

The chain carries TRBV4-1 and TRBJ2-1; 11 nucleotides agree with TRBD2. The CDR3 totals 18 residues. After removal of 2 bases from V and 1 base from J, the junction contained 7 bases not matched to a gene. CDR1 is MGHRA and CDR2 is YSYEKL in the germline V gene. CDR3 amino acids: CASSQLPTSGASYNEQFF. CDR3 nucleotides: TGCGCCAGCAGCCAACTCCCGACTAGCGGGGCTTCCTACAATGAGCAGTTCTTC.

The chain employs TRBV7-2 and TRBJ2-7; TRBD2 matches 7 bases. Germline V gene lookup returns CDR1 SGHTA and CDR2 FQGNSA. This CDR3 has 12 amino acids. V lost 3 bases, J lost 5 bases, and 1 base stayed unmatched. The CDR3: CASSFGTNEQYF. CDR3 DNA: TGTGCCAGCAGCTTTGGGACTAACGAGCAGTACTTC.

The gene calls are TRBV7-8 and TRBJ2-4; D remains unclear. Germline-derived CDR1 and CDR2 are SGHVS and FQNEAQ. This CDR3 has 16 amino acids. Trimming stripped 1 base from V and 0 bases from J, with 10 bases between. The CDR3 DNA follows: TGTGCCAGCAGCTTAGGGGAACTACTAGCCAAAAACATTCAGTACTTC. Translated, it gives CASSLGELLAKNIQYF.

The rearrangement joins TRBV11-2 to TRBJ2-2; TRBD2 matches 8 bases. V was pared by 2 bases and J by 5 bases, with 10 bases of the junction left unmatched. Germline V gene sequence: CDR1 SGHAT, CDR2 FQNNGV. The CDR3 has 17 amino acids. The CDR3 spells CASSLIRGLALTGELFF. CDR3 sequence (DNA): TGTGCCAGCAGCTTAATCCGAGGACTAGCTTTGACCGGGGAGCTGTTTTTT.

The J gene is TRBJ2-2, the V gene TRBV18, with 9 bases matching TRBD1. Germline V CDR1 and CDR2: KGHSH, LQKENI. The length of the CDR3 is 16 residues. J gave up 7 bases and V 1 base, and 7 bases lay outside the gene matches. In nucleotides, the CDR3 is TGTGCCAGCTCACCACTGGGACAGGGTAATGTCGGGGAGCTGTTTTTT. Protein product: CASSPLGQGNVGELFF.

V usage is TRBV5-4 and J usage is TRBJ2-7; TRBD1 aligns across 7 bases. The CDR3 contains 15 residues. The germline V gene encodes CDR1 SGHNT and CDR2 YYREEE (reference sequence). V shed 1 base, J shed 0 bases, and the junction held 4 bases outside the gene matches. The CDR3 reads CASSLFGQDSYEQYF. CDR3 DNA sequence: TGTGCCAGCAGCTTGTTCGGACAGGACTCCTACGAGCAGTACTTC.

The chain links TRBV10-3 to TRBJ2-1; maybe TRBD2 (6 bases). This CDR3 is built from 11 residues. CDR1 is ENHRY, CDR2 SYGVKD, per germline. V was cut by 10 bases and J by 7 bases, with 11 bases left in between. The DNA of the CDR3 is TGTGCCAGCAGACTAGTTAATGAGCAGTTCTTC. It specifies CASRLVNEQFF.

V gene TRBV10-2 combines with J gene TRBJ2-7, with 14 positions matching TRBD2. In germline, CDR1 is WSHSY, CDR2 SAAADI. CDR3 length: 16 amino acids. V shed 5 bases, J shed 7 bases, and the junction held 10 bases outside the gene matches. The CDR3 protein is CASSKTSGRGLGEQYF. In DNA form, the CDR3 reads TGCGCCAGCAGTAAGACTAGCGGGAGGGGTCTTGGAGAGCAGTACTTC.

The chain employs TRBV10-3 and TRBJ1-5; TRBD1 agrees at 7 bases. In germline, CDR1 is ENHRY, CDR2 SYGVKD. Losses at the gene ends were 6 bases for V and 4 bases for J; bases not matched to a gene: 3. The CDR3 length is 13 residues. The CDR3 protein is CAIRGDRNQPQHF. The CDR3 DNA reads TGTGCCATCAGGGGGGACAGAAATCAGCCCCAGCATTTT.

This clone has a single count. V gene TRBV19 combines with J gene TRBJ2-7; 8 bases match TRBD2. V lost 2 bases to trimming and J lost 3 bases; unmatched junction nucleotides: 6. The length of the CDR3 is 15 residues. CDR1 is LNHDA and CDR2 is SQIVND in the germline V gene (reference sequence). The CDR3 loop is CASSISGLEFYEQYF. DNA of the CDR3: TGTGCCAGTAGTATATCGGGACTAGAGTTCTACGAGCAGTACTTC.

The V gene is TRBV28, the J gene TRBJ1-4; 8 nucleotides align to TRBD1. CDR3 length: 19 residues. Germline V gene sequence: CDR1 MDHEN, CDR2 SYDVKM. V shed 4 bases, J shed 5 bases, and the junction held 18 bases outside the gene matches. CDR3 nucleotides: TGTGCCAGCAGTTCGTTTCTGACGCAGGGGGCTTTAGTAAATGAAAAACTGTTTTTT. Its translation: CASSSFLTQGALVNEKLFF. Full variable domain (outside the CDR3, taken from reference TRBV28 and TRBJ1-4): DVKVTQSSRYLVKRTGEKVFLECVQDMDHENMFWYRQDPGLGLRLIYFSYDVKMKEKGDIPEGYSVSREKKERFSLILESASTNQTSMYLCASSSFLTQGALVNEKLFFGSGTQLSVL.

The V and J genes are TRBV10-1 and TRBJ1-5; the D is unclear. Trimming shortened V by 4 bases and J by 0 bases, and 34 bases separated the two germline ends. The CDR3 extends over 23 amino acids. Per the germline V gene, CDR1 is WNHNN and CDR2 is SYGVQD (reference sequence). CDR3 nucleotides: TGCGCCAGCAGTGTTCATGCGACTGAGGCCCTAAATTCCCCCGTGGATAGCAATCAGCCCCAGCATTTT. Translation: CASSVHATEALNSPVDSNQPQHF.

This clone was observed once. V usage is TRBV5-1 and J usage is TRBJ1-1, with 8 bases identical to TRBD1. The germline CDR1 and CDR2 sequences are SGHRS and YFSETQ. Unmatched junction bases numbered 2, after V lost 3 bases and J lost 4 bases. The CDR3 extends over 13 amino acids. CDR3 in amino acids: CASSSGTGTEAFF. The CDR3, as DNA: TGCGCCAGCAGCTCGGGGACAGGCACTGAAGCTTTCTTT.